What follows describes a single TCR beta chain. This clone was picked up one time. The target of this receptor is not known. No much larger clonotype is one base removed from it; base qualities were not supplied. The sample contains more than one DNA sequence encoding this CDR3. These data come from a study of shared clonotypes between healthy human individuals (dated by TCRdb to 2020 to 2021). As for the study more broadly: The cohort comprised a couple of women and a few men aged 18 to 49 years. For each donor, CD4 naive and CD4 memory were each given three plates, CD8 naive was given two plates, and CD8 memory was given one plate. Blood TCR repertoires of roughly 5 healthy adults were deeply sequenced to estimate repertoire size and the extent of clonotype sharing between individuals. Libraries were prepared and TCR repertoires were sequenced by different laboratories using diverse techniques, in order to increase sequencing depth and limit assay-specific biases. Per donor, leukapheresis produced somewhere between about 0.9 and 9 billion PBMCs. Broader findings and caveats from the paper: Larger estimated clonotype richness was generally found for naive subsets than for memory subsets. Pairwise subsampling led to the expectation that sequencing depth would affect the degree of clonotype sharing among donors. About 4.5% of naive CD4, 3% to 3.5% of naive CD8, roughly 2.4% of memory CD4, and around 0.42% of memory CD8 clonotypes were shared across a few donors. Clonotypes shared by all four sorted-subset donors showed higher generation probabilities than non-shared clonotypes. Rarefaction of sorted-subset datasets indicated incomplete sequencing despite the large sequencing depth. The small number of donors limited the genetic and exposure-history diversity represented. Sampling was limited to blood, and TCR repertoires in tissue likely differ from TCR repertoires in blood.

TCR CDR3 regions were amplified from genomic DNA by multiplex PCR using the deep immunoSEQ assay. Extracted genomic DNA from each cell subset was spread evenly across all wells of several immunoSEQ 96-well plates, with each plate serving as a replicate. Each replicate PCR for sorted subsets received roughly 200 ng genomic DNA, equal to 28,000 or so T cell genomes. Purified libraries were measured with a Qubit 3.0 fluorometer, size-checked on a Bioanalyzer 2100, and measured again with the KAPA Library Quantification kit. Every immunoSEQ 96-well plate was sequenced on a separate single-read 150-cycle Illumina NextSeq 550 flow cell. The published analysis was carried out like this. The immunoSEQ output contained only junctional sequences without quality scores, so filtering could not match that applied to full-length reads. To assign V/J genes and CDR3, sequences were annotated against IMGT germline references using PyIR, a Python wrapper for IgBLAST v1.9. Reads with weak V/J assignments (E-value above 1e-6), missing CDR3, stop codons, out-of-frame junctions, or ambiguous translated residues were removed. V3J clonotypes were defined by identical inferred V gene, J gene, and CDR3 amino acid sequence. The percentage overlap between two repertoires was calculated by dividing the number of shared unique clonotypes by the size of the smaller repertoire. RTK rarefaction, the Chao1 estimator, and Recon v2.1 estimates of unobserved clonotypes were used to assess repertoire richness. Generation probabilities were computed with OLGA for all TCRbeta clonotypes obtained by the gDNA method from a few donors. In its TCRdb copy, this immuneACCESS table keeps in-frame sequences only and misses some clones. Where compared with another copy, unresolved V genes explain less than half of these, and the others have no known cause. V and J calls and clone size are those listed in that table; D and trimming were worked out from the DNA. The sample includes roughly 1,500,000 clones, with 97% to 99% observed a single time. Of the sample, roughly 0.36% is held by the ten largest clones.

The donors were healthy, HIV-negative adults who had no recently reported acute infections or vaccinations. Only Caucasian adults living in Nashville, Tennessee, USA were represented among the donors. CD4+ T cells were enriched by magnetic negative selection; naive cells were then positively selected on CD45RA, and the negative fraction formed the memory subset. Blood was obtained by leukapheresis, after which PBMCs were separated by Ficoll-Histopaque density gradient centrifugation and cryopreserved in liquid nitrogen vapor phase. Purity and quantity of every magnetically sorted T cell population were checked by analytical flow cytometry. Genomic DNA was isolated from every sorted fraction and measured by UV absorbance on a Nanodrop 2000c. This clonotype originated in a man under 40 in good health. The source material was naive CD4+ T cells sorted from blood. The sample's cell subset or site label is to be understood as: CD45RA+ positively selected.

The encoded CDR3 is CASSLADSYNEQFF. The sequence in DNA is TGCGCCAGCAGCTTAGCGGACTCCTACAATGAGCAGTTCTTC. The rearrangement joined TRBV5-1 to TRBJ2-1; perhaps TRBD2 is the D gene, with 5 bases matching. V was cut back by 2 bases and J by 0 bases, leaving a gap of 6 bases between them. The CDR3 starts with the cysteine, ends with the phenylalanine, and has 14 residues. CDR3 DNA is the only sequence kept; it has 42 bases, read in frame from the first base. From a lookup of the germline V gene, CDR1 and CDR2 are SGHRS and YFSETQ. The reference TRBV5-1 and TRBJ2-1 proteins fill in what lies around the CDR3, so the full variable domain reads KAGVTQTPRYLIKTRGQQVTLSCSPISGHRSVSWYQQTPGQGLQFLFEYFSETQRNKGNFPGRFSGRQFSNSRSEMNVSTLELGDSALYLCASSLADSYNEQFFGPGTRLTVL.